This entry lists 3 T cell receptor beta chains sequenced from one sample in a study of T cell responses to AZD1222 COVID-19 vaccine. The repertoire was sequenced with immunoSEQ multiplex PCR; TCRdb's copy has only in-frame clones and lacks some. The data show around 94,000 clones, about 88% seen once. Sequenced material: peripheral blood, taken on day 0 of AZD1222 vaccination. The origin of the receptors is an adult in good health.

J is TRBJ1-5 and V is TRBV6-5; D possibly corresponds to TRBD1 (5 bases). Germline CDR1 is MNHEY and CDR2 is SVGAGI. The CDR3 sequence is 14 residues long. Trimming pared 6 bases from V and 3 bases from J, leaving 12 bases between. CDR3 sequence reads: CASRVDSNNQPQHF. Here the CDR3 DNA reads TGTGCCAGCAGAGTCGACAGTAACAATCAGCCCCAGCATTTT.

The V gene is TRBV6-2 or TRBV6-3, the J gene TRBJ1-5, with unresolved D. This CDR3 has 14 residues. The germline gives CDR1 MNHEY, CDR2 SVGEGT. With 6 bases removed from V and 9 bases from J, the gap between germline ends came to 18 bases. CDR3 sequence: CASSPNHGDGPQHF. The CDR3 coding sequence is TGTGCCAGCAGCCCTAACCACGGGGATGGGCCCCAGCATTTT.

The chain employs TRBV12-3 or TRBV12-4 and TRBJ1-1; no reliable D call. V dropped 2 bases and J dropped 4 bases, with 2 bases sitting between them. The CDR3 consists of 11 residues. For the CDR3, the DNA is TGTGCCAGCAGTTTATCCACTGAAGCTTTCTTT. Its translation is CASSLSTEAFF.